Each of the 23 T cell receptor beta chains below was sequenced from the same sample in a study of T cells after yellow fever vaccination (dated by TCRdb to the late 2010s). This sample's treatment or condition label indicates: live attenuated yellow fever vaccine strain. To prepare the library, 5' RACE was applied. For sequencing, an Illumina HiSeq 2500 was employed. The raw public data were reprocessed by TCRdb itself: fastp quality trimming at Q25, MiXCR clonotype calling, in-frame beta chains only. Rows are unified per CDR3 protein, each entry keeping the most common DNA and genes. The sample contains some 390,000 distinct CDR3 sequences, 6.2% of them found a single time. The ten most abundant clones make up 14% to 15% of the sample. The sample consisted of PBMCs, taken 5 days after the yellow fever booster vaccination. These receptors were collected from a man aged 30 to 45 who received the YFV17D yellow fever vaccine.

V and J are TRBV3-1 and TRBJ2-7; TRBD1 is a possible D gene (6 bases). Trimming stripped 2 bases from V and 0 bases from J, with 14 bases between. Per the germline V gene, CDR1 is LGHDT and CDR2 is YNNKEL (reference sequence). The CDR3 has 16 amino acids. This CDR3 reads CASSQPGTRSSYEQYF. CDR3 DNA: TGTGCCAGCAGCCAACCCGGGACACGCAGCTCCTACGAGCAGTACTTC.

This clonotype occurred a few times. The V and J genes are TRBV6-5 and TRBJ2-5; D perhaps matches TRBD1 (5 bases). V shed 0 bases and J shed 4 bases, with 15 bases lying between them. Germline-derived CDR1 and CDR2 are MNHEY and SVGAGI. The CDR3 is made up of 16 amino acids. This CDR3 reads CASSYSGYTTGETQYF. CDR3 sequence (DNA): TGTGCCAGCAGTTACTCGGGCTATACCACAGGAGAGACCCAGTACTTC.

This clonotype has a count of ten or more. V and J are TRBV20-1 and TRBJ2-1; 10 bases align to TRBD2. From germline, CDR1 is DFQATT and CDR2 SNEGSKA (reference sequence). V was clipped by 0 bases and J by 6 bases; unmatched bases: 11. The CDR3 spans 17 residues. The CDR3 DNA sequence: TGCAGTGCTAGAGATCGTACTAGCGGGAACTATCGCAATGAGCAGTTCTTC. Translated: CSARDRTSGNYRNEQFF.

The gene calls are TRBV10-2 and TRBJ2-5; D is undetermined. Trimming stripped 6 bases from V and 2 bases from J, with 13 bases between. The CDR3 totals 14 residues. Germline V gene sequence: CDR1 WSHSY, CDR2 SAAADI. CDR3 DNA: TGCGCCAGCAGACCAGCCTTACAGCAAGAGACCCAGTACTTC. This translates into CASRPALQQETQYF.

This clonotype was observed a few times. The gene calls are TRBV5-1 and TRBJ2-3; D may be TRBD1 or TRBD2 (5 bases each). Per the germline V gene, CDR1 is SGHRS and CDR2 is YFSETQ. The CDR3 length is 15 residues. V shed 3 bases and J shed 5 bases, with 16 bases lying between them. CDR3 nucleotides: TGCGCCAGCAGCTCGCGCACAGGTGGAGGAGATACGCAGTATTTT. Encoded protein: CASSSRTGGGDTQYF.

This clonotype was observed a few times. V gene TRBV7-8 combines with J gene TRBJ2-7; the D gene is possibly TRBD2 (6 bases). CDR1 and CDR2 (germline): SGHVS, FQNEAQ. V was clipped by 2 bases and J by 2 bases, with 19 bases between them. The length of the CDR3 is 17 residues. As DNA, the CDR3 is TGTGCCAGCAGCTTAAGATTCGGCGGGACTCTTACCTACGAGCAGTACTTC. Encoded protein: CASSLRFGGTLTYEQYF. Supplemented by reference TRBV7-8 and TRBJ2-7, the full variable domain reads GAGVSQSPRYKVAKRGQDVALRCDPISGHVSLFWYQQALGQGPEFLTYFQNEAQLDKSGLPSDRFFAERPEGSVSTLKIQRTQQEDSAVYLCASSLRFGGTLTYEQYFGPGTRLTVT.

This chain connects TRBV20-1 to TRBJ1-1, with D uncertain. The germline gives CDR1 DFQATT, CDR2 SNEGSKA (reference sequence). The CDR3 is made up of 12 amino acids. Trimming cost V 5 bases and J 0 bases, with 7 bases left between them. The CDR3 region is CSAWTVNTEAFF. As DNA, the CDR3 is TGCAGTGCTTGGACGGTGAACACTGAAGCTTTCTTT.

At least ten counts were recorded for this clonotype. V is TRBV5-1 and J is TRBJ2-5, with 13 bases fitting TRBD2. CDR1 SGHRS and CDR2 YFSETQ come from the germline V gene. V dropped 4 bases and J dropped 4; count of bases not matched to a gene: 7. The CDR3 sequence is 16 residues long. The CDR3, as DNA: TGCGCCAGCAGCCCTCCGGGACTAGCGGGAAGAGAGACCCAGTACTTC. It encodes CASSPPGLAGRETQYF.

The rearrangement links TRBV5-6 to TRBJ2-4; 9 positions match TRBD2. Germline values: CDR1 SGHDT, CDR2 YYEEEE. V lost 3 bases, J lost 7 bases, and 8 bases stayed unmatched. CDR3 length: 15 amino acids. CDR3 residues: CASSSSGLAVNIQYF. The DNA of the CDR3 is TGTGCCAGCAGCTCCTCGGGACTAGCAGTGAACATTCAGTACTTC.

This clonotype was seen a few times. This rearrangement joins TRBV12-5 to TRBJ2-6, with D hard to call. This CDR3 has 14 amino acids. V shed 2 bases and J shed 0 bases, with 2 bases lying between them. CDR1 and CDR2 from the germline V gene are LGHNT and FRNRAP. In DNA form, the CDR3 reads TGTGCTAGTGGTTTGTACTCTGGGGCCAACGTCCTGACTTTC. Amino acids: CASGLYSGANVLTF.

This clonotype was picked up a small number of times. The rearrangement uses TRBV27 and TRBJ1-4; maybe TRBD1 (6 bases). The V end was cut by 3 bases, the J end by 8 bases, with 16 bases between. Per the germline V gene, CDR1 is MNHEY and CDR2 is SMNVEV (reference sequence). The CDR3 totals 15 residues. The DNA for the CDR3 is TGTGCCAGCAGTTTCCTCACAGGGATGAGAGAAAAACTGTTTTTT. This gives the protein CASSFLTGMREKLFF.

The rearrangement uses TRBV10-3 and TRBJ2-3; 7 positions agree with TRBD2. After removal of 11 bases from V and 6 bases from J, the junction contained 11 bases not matched to a gene. Germline assignment: CDR1 ENHRY and CDR2 SYGVKD. The CDR3 loop spans 13 amino acids. This CDR3 is CAVTGGRGDTQYF. In DNA form, the CDR3 reads TGTGCCGTTACGGGAGGCCGGGGGGATACGCAGTATTTT.

This chain connects TRBV10-3 to TRBJ2-3; D is perhaps TRBD2 (6 bases). CDR3 length: 14 amino acids. V was shortened by 7 bases and J by 0 bases, with 11 bases between the two germline ends. CDR1 and CDR2 (germline): ENHRY, SYGVKD. CDR3 sequence (DNA): TGTGCCATCACTGGGGGGACTAGCACAGATACGCAGTATTTT. Protein product: CAITGGTSTDTQYF.

CDR3 coding DNA: TGTGCCACCAGTGTTACGTTATCCGATACGCAGTATTTT. Its translation is CATSVTLSDTQYF. The V call is TRBV24-1, the J call TRBJ2-3; unclear D gene. The CDR3 contains 13 residues. Germline CDR1 and CDR2: KGHDR and SFDVKD. The germline V and J ends were trimmed by 5 bases and 6 bases, with 11 bases remaining between them.

The V and J genes are TRBV20-1 and TRBJ2-3, with D possibly matching TRBD2 (5 bases). V dropped 6 bases and J dropped 3 bases, with 10 bases sitting between them. CDR3 length: 12 amino acids. CDR1 is DFQATT and CDR2 is SNEGSKA in the germline V gene (reference sequence). CDR3 region: CSAPRDTDTQYF. As DNA, the CDR3 is TGCAGTGCCCCCCGGGATACAGATACGCAGTATTTT.

This clonotype was counted many times. This rearrangement joins TRBV7-2 to TRBJ1-2; D is uncertain. Germline V lookup: CDR1 SGHTA, CDR2 FQGNSA. The V end lost 4 bases, the J end lost 8 bases, and 17 bases lay between the germline ends. The CDR3 is made up of 14 amino acids. The CDR3 sequence: CASSSDTSRGGYTF. The DNA for the CDR3 is TGTGCCAGCAGCTCCGACACCTCAAGAGGGGGCTACACCTTC.

This clonotype was seen repeatedly, ten times or more. The chain has TRBV25-1 and TRBJ1-5, with D tentatively TRBD1 (5 bases). The CDR3 runs to 14 residues. Germline CDR1 is MGHDK and CDR2 is SYGVNS. Trimming cost V 2 bases and J 4 bases, with 9 bases left between them. CDR3 in DNA: TGTGCCAGCAGTGAAGGGGGTCTTAATCAGCCCCAGCATTTT. Translated, it gives CASSEGGLNQPQHF.

The chain couples TRBV7-8 to TRBJ2-5; D is unresolved. In germline, CDR1 is SGHVS, CDR2 FQNEAQ. This CDR3 comprises 12 residues. Trimming shortened V by 7 bases and J by 2 bases, and 8 bases separated the two germline ends. CDR3 loop: CASNPGQETQYF. CDR3 DNA: TGTGCCAGCAATCCAGGACAAGAGACCCAGTACTTC.

This clonotype has a count of ten or more. The rearrangement uses TRBV27 and TRBJ2-3, with TRBD2 as a possible D gene (5 bases). Germline CDR1 reads MNHEY; CDR2 reads SMNVEV (reference sequence). The CDR3 contains 16 residues. V lost 2 bases and J 0 bases, leaving 12 bases between the germline ends. The CDR3 protein is CASSLTVGVSTDTQYF. CDR3 bases: TGTGCCAGCAGTTTAACTGTGGGAGTAAGCACAGATACGCAGTATTTT.

This clonotype came up a few times. The chain joins TRBV5-1 to TRBJ1-2; D call uncertain. The V end lost 0 bases, the J end lost 2 bases, and 11 bases lay between the germline ends. CDR1 is SGHRS and CDR2 is YFSETQ in the germline V gene. The CDR3 is 15 amino acids. The CDR3 coding sequence is TGCGCCAGCAGCTTGGGCGGGGATTACAACTATGGCTACACCTTC. Protein sequence: CASSLGGDYNYGYTF.

This clonotype was seen more than once but under ten times. This chain uses TRBV5-1 with TRBJ1-1; 7 nucleotides agree with TRBD1. Germline CDR1 is SGHRS and CDR2 is YFSETQ. The CDR3 consists of 15 residues. J lost 1 base, V lost 4 bases, and 7 bases had no gene match. CDR3 residues: CASSVDRLTNTEAFF. As DNA, the CDR3 is TGCGCCAGCAGCGTGGACAGGCTGACGAACACTGAAGCTTTCTTT.

This clonotype was seen a few times. The chain couples TRBV29-1 to TRBJ2-1, with TRBD2 as a possible D gene (6 bases). The V end lost 8 bases, the J end lost 6 bases, and 23 bases lay between the germline ends. CDR1 and CDR2 (germline): SQVTM, ANQGSEA. The CDR3 extends over 15 amino acids. In DNA, the CDR3 is TGCAGCTCTGGGGGTTTAGCGGCTGATGGCAATGAGCAGTTCTTC. This translates into CSSGGLAADGNEQFF.

This sequence joins TRBV20-1 and TRBJ2-5, with 9 bases lining up with TRBD2. CDR1 and CDR2 (germline): DFQATT, SNEGSKA (reference sequence). Trimming at V came to 3 bases and at J to 7 bases, leaving 9 bases not matched to a gene. The length of the CDR3 is 14 residues. CDR3 sequence reads: CSASGLAGRGTQYF. In nucleotides, the CDR3 is TGCAGTGCTAGTGGCCTAGCGGGAAGGGGGACCCAGTACTTC.